The TCR beta chain described here comes from a study of cytomegalovirus exposure and HLA in healthy donors. Study summary: Of the donors genotyped, about 390 in all, over 80% fell in the Caucasian-associated ancestry cluster.

Germline-derived CDR1 and CDR2 are SGHRS and YFSETQ. With V trimmed by 2 bases and J by 3 bases, 1 base remained unmatched. The CDR3 length is 14 residues. This clone was detected only a few times. PCR was performed using 60 Vbeta and 13 Jbeta primers. TCRdb's table, derived via immunoSEQ multiplex PCR, lists solely in-frame clones and lacks some. Among 90,000 to 150,000 clones, around three quarters were seen once, and the ten largest hold around 3%. Sample: PBMCs. The chain employs TRBV5-1 and TRBJ2-1; 8 bases are shared with TRBD1. The clonotype originates from a woman aged 25 to 45 in good health and CMV-seropositive. CDR3 bases: TGCGCCAGCAGCTTAGGGACAGGCTACAATGAGCAGTTCTTC. It codes for CASSLGTGYNEQFF.